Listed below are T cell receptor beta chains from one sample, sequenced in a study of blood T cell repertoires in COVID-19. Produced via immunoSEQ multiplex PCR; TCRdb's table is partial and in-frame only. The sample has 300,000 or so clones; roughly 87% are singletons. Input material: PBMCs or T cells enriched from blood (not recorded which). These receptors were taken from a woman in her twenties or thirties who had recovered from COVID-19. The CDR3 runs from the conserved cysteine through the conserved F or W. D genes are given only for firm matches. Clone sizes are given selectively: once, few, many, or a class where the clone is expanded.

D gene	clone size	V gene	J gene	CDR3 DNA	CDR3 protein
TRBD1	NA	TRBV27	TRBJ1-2	TGTGCCAGCAGTTCCCGGACAGGGGACTATGGCTACACCTTC	CASSSRTGDYGYTF
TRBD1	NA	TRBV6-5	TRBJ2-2	TGTGCCAGCAGAAGGGGGACAGGGGAGGCCGGGGAGCTGTTTTTT	CASRRGTGEAGELFF
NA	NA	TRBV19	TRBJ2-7	TGTGCCACGGGGATACCCGGCCTCCACGAGCAGTACTTC	CATGIPGLHEQYF
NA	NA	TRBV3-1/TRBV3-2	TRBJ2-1	TGTGCCAGCAGCAAACGGGGAAGGGAGAATGAGCAGTTCTTC	CASSKRGRENEQFF
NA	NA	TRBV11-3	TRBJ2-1	TGTGCCAGCAGCTTAGGCCCCGGTTACAATGAGCAGTTCTTC	CASSLGPGYNEQFF
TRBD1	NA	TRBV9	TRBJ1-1	TGTGCCGGAGGCAGGGGGCCGACCCCCACTGAAGCTTTCTTT	CAGGRGPTPTEAFF
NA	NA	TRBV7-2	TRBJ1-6	TGTGCCAGCAGCTTAGTTTCAGGGGTTCCCAATTCACCCCTCCACTTT	CASSLVSGVPNSPLHF
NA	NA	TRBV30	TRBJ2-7	TGTGCCTGGGTCGAGGGTTACGAGCAGTACTTC	CAWVEGYEQYF
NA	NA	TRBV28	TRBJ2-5	TGTGCCAGCAGTCCTAATCAGGGAAGGGGAGAGACCCAGTACTTC	CASSPNQGRGETQYF
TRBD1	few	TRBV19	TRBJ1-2	TGTGCCAGTAGTCGGGACAGCATAGATGGCTACACCTTC	CASSRDSIDGYTF
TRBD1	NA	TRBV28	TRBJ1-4	TGTGCCAGCAGTTTAAGGGACAGGGATGAAAAACTGTTTTTT	CASSLRDRDEKLFF
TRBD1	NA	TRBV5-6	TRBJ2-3	TGTGCCAGCAGCTTGGTGGACAGGTCACACACAGATACGCAGTATTTT	CASSLVDRSHTDTQYF
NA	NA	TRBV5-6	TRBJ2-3	TGTGCCAGCAGCTTGATGTCCGTCACAGATACGCAGTATTTT	CASSLMSVTDTQYF
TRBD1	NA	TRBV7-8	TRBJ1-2	TGTGCCAGCAGCTCACGGGACAGGGGGTACTATGGCTACACCTTC	CASSSRDRGYYGYTF
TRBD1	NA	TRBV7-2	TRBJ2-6	TGTGCCAGCAGCTTAGCGCGGACAGGGGTAGCTGGGGCCAACGTCCTGACTTTC	CASSLARTGVAGANVLTF
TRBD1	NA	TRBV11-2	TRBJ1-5	TGTGCCAGCAGCCCACAGGGGTTAAGCAATCAGCCCCAGCATTTT	CASSPQGLSNQPQHF
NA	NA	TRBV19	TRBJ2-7	TGTGCCAGTAGGAGGGGGACGGGAACCTACGAGCAGTACTTC	CASRRGTGTYEQYF
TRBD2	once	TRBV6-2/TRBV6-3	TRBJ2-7	TGTGCCAGCAGTTACTCGAGGGCCCCCGGGGGACTACGTGCCTACGAGCAGTACTTC	CASSYSRAPGGLRAYEQYF
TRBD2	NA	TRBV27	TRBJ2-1	TGTGCCAGCAGTTTATCGGTGGCTAGCGGGGGAGAGCAGTTCTTC	CASSLSVASGGEQFF
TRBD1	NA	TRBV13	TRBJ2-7	TGTGCCAGCAGCATAAGACAGGGCTCCCAGTACTTC	CASSIRQGSQYF
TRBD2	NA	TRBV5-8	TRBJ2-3	TGTGCCAGCAGCTCCGGGACTAGCGGGGACCCGAGCACAGATACGCAGTATTTT	CASSSGTSGDPSTDTQYF
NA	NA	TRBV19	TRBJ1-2	TGTGCCAGTAGTACGGTGGGCGGCTACACCTTC	CASSTVGGYTF
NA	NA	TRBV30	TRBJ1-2	TGTGCCTGGAGTCCCAGGGTGACCCTCCTTAATAACTATGGCTACACCTTC	CAWSPRVTLLNNYGYTF
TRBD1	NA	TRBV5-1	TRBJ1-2	TGCGCCAGCAGCCCAGGACAGGGCTATGGCTACACCTTC	CASSPGQGYGYTF
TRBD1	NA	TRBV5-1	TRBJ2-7	TGCGCCAGCAGCTTGGCCGGGACAGATTACGAGCAGTACTTC	CASSLAGTDYEQYF
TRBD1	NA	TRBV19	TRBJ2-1	TGTGCCAGTAGCCGGGACAGCTACAATGAGCAGTTCTTC	CASSRDSYNEQFF
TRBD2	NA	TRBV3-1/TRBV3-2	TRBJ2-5	TGTGCCAGCAGCCAAGGGGGCGGGGGCCAAGAGACCCAGTACTTC	CASSQGGGGQETQYF
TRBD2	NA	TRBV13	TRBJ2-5	TGTGCCAGCAGCGTTAGCGGGGTTCAAGAGACCCAGTACTTC	CASSVSGVQETQYF
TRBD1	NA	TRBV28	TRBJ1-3	TGTGCCAGCAGTCCCACGGGACAGGGGTACACCATATATTTT	CASSPTGQGYTIYF
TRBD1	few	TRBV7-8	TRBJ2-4	TGTGCCAGCAGCTTAGGGGCCGGACAGGGTGACATTCAGTACTTC	CASSLGAGQGDIQYF
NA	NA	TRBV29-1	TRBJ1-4	TGCAGCGTGCGAAACCGGGTCTCACCCCAAAAACTGTTTTTT	CSVRNRVSPQKLFF
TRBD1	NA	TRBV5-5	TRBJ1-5	TGTGCCAGCAGCACTGGACAGGGAGGCGTTCAGCCCCAGCATTTT	CASSTGQGGVQPQHF
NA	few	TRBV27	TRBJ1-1	TGTGCCAGCAGTTTATCGCCGGGGATGAACACTGAAGCTTTCTTT	CASSLSPGMNTEAFF
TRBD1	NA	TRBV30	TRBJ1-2	TGTGCCTGGAGTGTTAGAGGGACAGGGCCATATGGCTACACCTTC	CAWSVRGTGPYGYTF